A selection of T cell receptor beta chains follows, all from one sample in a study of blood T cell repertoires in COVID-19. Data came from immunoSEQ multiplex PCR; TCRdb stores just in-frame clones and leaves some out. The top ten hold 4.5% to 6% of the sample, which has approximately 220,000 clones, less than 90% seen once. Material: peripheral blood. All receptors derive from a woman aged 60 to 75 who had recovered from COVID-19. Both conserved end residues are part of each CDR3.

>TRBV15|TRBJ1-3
CATSRVFGASGNTIYF
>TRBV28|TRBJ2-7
CASSANYEQYF
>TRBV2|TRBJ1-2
CASSLQGTYGYTF
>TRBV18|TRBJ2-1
CASSPPGTASYNEQFF
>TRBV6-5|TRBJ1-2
CASSRANYGYTF
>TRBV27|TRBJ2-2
CASSLWAGELFF
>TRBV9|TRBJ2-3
CASSATSGGVVDTQYF
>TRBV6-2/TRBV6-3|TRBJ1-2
CASSRTALARGYTF
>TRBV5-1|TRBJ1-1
CASSPWGENTEAFF
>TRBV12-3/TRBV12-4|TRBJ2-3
CASSLDTQYF
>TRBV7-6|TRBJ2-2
CASSLKGVLNTGELFF
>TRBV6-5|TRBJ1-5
CASRSGGDQPQHF